These 24 T cell receptor beta chains originate from one sample sequenced in a study of T cell responses to AZD1222 COVID-19 vaccine. The repertoire was sequenced with immunoSEQ multiplex PCR; TCRdb's copy has only in-frame clones and lacks some. This sample has 100,000 to 150,000 clones, with about nine tenths found just once. Sequenced material: peripheral blood, taken on day 0 of AZD1222 vaccination. These TCRs come from an adult in good health.

This chain uses TRBV7-9 with TRBJ1-2; D is undetermined. Germline V gene sequence: CDR1 SEHNR, CDR2 FQNEAQ (reference sequence). Trimming took 3 bases from V and 2 from J, leaving 10 bases between them. CDR3 length: 14 amino acids. CDR3 DNA: TGTGCCAGCAGCTTGGTCAGGCAAAACTATGGCTACACCTTC. Its protein product is CASSLVRQNYGYTF.

The chain has TRBV13 and TRBJ1-6; D is ambiguous. V lost 0 bases and J 0 bases, leaving 12 bases between the germline ends. The CDR3 length is 18 residues. Germline loops: CDR1 PRHDT, CDR2 FYEKMQ (reference sequence). In DNA, the CDR3 is TGTGCCAGCAGCTTAGGTTTGAGTTGGAGCTCCTATAATTCACCCCTCCACTTT. This sequence encodes CASSLGLSWSSYNSPLHF.

The chain employs TRBV5-1 and TRBJ2-7; 11 bases line up with TRBD2. J lost 0 bases, V lost 6 bases, and 5 bases had no gene match. Germline CDR1 SGHRS, CDR2 YFSETQ. The CDR3 has 15 residues. The CDR3 loop is CASKTGLAGSYEQYF. The CDR3 DNA sequence: TGCGCCAGCAAAACCGGACTAGCGGGCTCCTACGAGCAGTACTTC.

The chain has TRBV24-1 and TRBJ2-2; TRBD1 matches 9 bases. The V and J ends lost 0 bases and 3 bases, in that order; junction bases with no gene match: 7. In germline, CDR1 is KGHDR, CDR2 SFDVKD. CDR3 length equals 18 residues. CDR3 sequence reads: CATSDLPGTGKHTGELFF. The CDR3 nucleotides are TGTGCCACCAGTGATTTGCCAGGGACAGGGAAACACACCGGGGAGCTGTTTTTT.

The CDR3 DNA reads as TGCGCCAGCAGCTTGAGGGGTGATATTCTGTTACCCCTCCACTTT. Its translation is CASSLRGDILLPLHF. The J gene is TRBJ1-6, the V gene TRBV5-1, with TRBD1 as a possible D gene (5 bases). Germline V gene data show CDR1 as SGHRS and CDR2 as YFSETQ. This CDR3 is built from 15 residues. V was cut by 1 base and J by 12 bases, with 17 bases left in between. Complete variable domain (other parts from reference TRBV5-1 and TRBJ1-6): KAGVTQTPRYLIKTRGQQVTLSCSPISGHRSVSWYQQTPGQGLQFLFEYFSETQRNKGNFPGRFSGRQFSNSRSEMNVSTLELGDSALYLCASSLRGDILLPLHFGNGTRLTVT.

The chain combines TRBV9 with TRBJ1-1, with D tentatively TRBD1 (5 bases). Trimming left V 3 bases short and J 4 bases short, with 10 bases between. CDR3 length: 13 amino acids. Germline V lookup: CDR1 SGDLS, CDR2 YYNGEE. The CDR3 nucleotides read TGTGCCAGCAGCGCTCAGGGCGGCACTGAAGCTTTCTTT. As protein: CASSAQGGTEAFF.

This chain links TRBV5-5 with TRBJ2-2; no firm D call. Germline V gives CDR1 SGHKS, CDR2 YYEKEE (reference sequence). This CDR3 is 14 amino acids long. V lost 4 bases and J 3 bases, leaving 10 bases between the germline ends. The CDR3 spells CASSLGPDTGELFF. In DNA, the CDR3 is TGTGCCAGCAGCCTGGGCCCGGACACCGGGGAGCTGTTTTTT.

The chain uses TRBV3-1 (or the pseudogene TRBV3-2) and TRBJ1-2; no firm D call. The CDR3 has 15 amino acids. Germline assignment: CDR1 LGHDT and CDR2 YNNKEL (reference sequence). V lost 1 base and J 1 base, leaving 10 bases between the germline ends. DNA of the CDR3: TGTGCCAGCAGCCAAGTGGGCGGAGTTAACTATGGCTACACCTTC. It yields the protein CASSQVGGVNYGYTF.

The V gene is TRBV6-2 or TRBV6-3, the J gene TRBJ2-1, with no clear D. CDR1 MNHEY and CDR2 SVGEGT come from the germline V gene. Between the trimmed V and J ends, which lost 3 bases and 8 bases, there was a span of 5 bases. The CDR3 has 11 residues. DNA of the CDR3: TGTGCCAGCAGTTATGTACATGAGCAGTTCTTC. It yields the protein CASSYVHEQFF.

The chain is built from TRBV12-3 or TRBV12-4 and TRBJ2-1; 7 positions agree with TRBD2. The CDR3 has 13 residues. V gave up 1 base and J gave up 6 bases; unmatched junction bases: 0. As DNA, the CDR3 is TGTGCCAGCAGTTTAGGCGGGGGCAATGAGCAGTTCTTC. It codes for CASSLGGGNEQFF.

The J gene is TRBJ1-2, the V gene TRBV19; D is undetermined. The CDR3 sequence is 12 residues long. From germline, CDR1 is LNHDA and CDR2 SQIVND (reference sequence). V lost 6 bases to trimming and J lost 8 bases, with 13 bases between them. DNA for the CDR3: TGTGCCAGTAGCCAATGGTCGCAAGGCTACACCTTC. It translates to CASSQWSQGYTF.

The chain recombines TRBV29-1 with TRBJ2-2; 7 positions agree with TRBD2. CDR1 is SQVTM, CDR2 ANQGSEA, per germline. The V and J ends lost 6 bases and 3 bases, in that order; junction bases with no gene match: 7. This CDR3 is built from 14 residues. CDR3 DNA sequence: TGCAGCGTGGGAGGGGTGGTGCACACCGGGGAGCTGTTTTTT. It translates to CSVGGVVHTGELFF.

The chain couples TRBV6-5 to TRBJ2-7; no clear D gene. Germline V gene lookup returns CDR1 MNHEY and CDR2 SVGAGI. The CDR3 spans 13 residues. Trimming shortened V by 0 bases and J by 6 bases, and 9 bases separated the two germline ends. This CDR3 reads CASSYSIGSEQYF. The CDR3 nucleotides read TGTGCCAGCAGTTACTCGATTGGCAGCGAGCAGTACTTC.

This clone was detected many times. This sequence joins TRBV7-8 and TRBJ1-4; D is perhaps TRBD1 (6 bases). From germline, CDR1 is SGHVS and CDR2 FQNEAQ. The CDR3 runs to 15 residues. The V end was cut by 5 bases, the J end by 4 bases, with 14 bases between. The CDR3 loop reads CASSQGTPHNEKLFF. The CDR3 nucleotides are TGTGCCAGCAGCCAAGGGACACCTCATAATGAAAAACTGTTTTTT.

This sequence joins TRBV12-3 or TRBV12-4 and TRBJ1-5; D uncertain. This CDR3 is built from 12 residues. Trimming pared 3 bases from V and 5 bases from J, leaving 5 bases between. Here the CDR3 DNA reads TGTGCCAGCAGTTTTTGGGATCAGCCCCAGCATTTT. This encodes CASSFWDQPQHF.

The chain uses TRBV24-1 and TRBJ2-1; TRBD1 aligns across 8 bases. Trimming removed 4 bases from V and 0 bases from J; junction bases left unmatched: 4. This CDR3 is 16 amino acids long. Germline assignment: CDR1 KGHDR and CDR2 SFDVKD. The CDR3 sequence: CATSDPQGGSYNEQFF. The CDR3 bases are TGTGCCACCAGTGACCCACAGGGGGGCTCCTACAATGAGCAGTTCTTC.

The chain uses TRBV2 and TRBJ1-4; possible D gene TRBD1, 6 bases. This CDR3 spans 14 amino acids. V lost 4 bases to trimming and J lost 5 bases, with 11 bases between them. Germline CDR1 is SNHLY and CDR2 is FYNNEI. Here the CDR3 reads CASSAQGRNEKLFF. The CDR3, as DNA: TGTGCCAGCAGTGCCCAGGGGCGGAATGAAAAACTGTTTTTT.

The J gene is TRBJ2-7, the V gene TRBV5-6; possibly TRBD1 for D (6 bases). This CDR3 comprises 14 residues. The ends were cut back, 4 bases at V and 4 bases at J, with 15 bases in the middle. CDR1 is SGHDT and CDR2 is YYEEEE in the germline V gene. The CDR3, as DNA: TGTGCCAGCAGCCGACGGGACACAGGATACGAGCAGTACTTC. Its protein is CASSRRDTGYEQYF.

This chain uses TRBV7-6 with TRBJ1-6; tentatively, D is TRBD1 (6 bases). Germline values: CDR1 SGHVS, CDR2 FNYEAQ. Trimming removed 1 base from V and 8 bases from J, with 18 bases in between. The length of the CDR3 is 17 residues. The CDR3 region is CASSLGGGGTKDSPLHF. The CDR3 DNA reads TGTGCCAGCAGCTTAGGGGGGGGCGGCACAAAGGATTCACCCCTCCACTTT.

In this sample, this clone turned up once. J is TRBJ2-3 and V is TRBV11-2; D uncertain. Germline-derived CDR1 and CDR2 are SGHAT and FQNNGV. Trimming stripped 0 bases from V and 0 bases from J, with 10 bases between. This CDR3 contains 16 residues. Here the CDR3 reads CASSLDRPTSTDTQYF. CDR3 coding DNA: TGTGCCAGCAGCTTAGATCGCCCAACAAGCACAGATACGCAGTATTTT.

In its sample, this clone ranks as medium-sized (0.01 to 0.1%). V and J are TRBV6-5 and TRBJ1-3; a possible D gene is TRBD1 (5 bases). Trimming pared 5 bases from V and 1 base from J, leaving 12 bases between. The CDR3 sequence is 15 residues long. Germline V gene data show CDR1 as MNHEY and CDR2 as SVGAGI. The CDR3 DNA is TGTGCCAGCAGTCCCTCAGGGCAATCTGGAAACACCATATATTTT. Amino acid sequence: CASSPSGQSGNTIYF.

This chain uses TRBV2 with TRBJ2-5, with D possibly TRBD1 on 6 matching bases. The V gene's germline CDR1 is SNHLY and CDR2 FYNNEI. The CDR3 is 14 residues long. Deletions cut 11 bases from V and 2 bases from J, with 18 bases between. The chain's CDR3 is CAASSFGQQETQYF. The CDR3 region has the DNA TGTGCCGCGTCATCATTTGGACAGCAAGAGACCCAGTACTTC.

The chain is built from TRBV15 and TRBJ2-1; 13 positions match TRBD2. V dropped 0 bases and J dropped 8; count of bases not matched to a gene: 7. The CDR3 spans 17 residues. CDR1 is LNHNV and CDR2 is YYDKDF in the germline V gene (reference sequence). The CDR3 here is CATSRDRRLAGGHEQFF. In DNA form, the CDR3 reads TGTGCCACCAGCAGAGATCGCAGACTAGCGGGGGGCCATGAGCAGTTCTTC.

The J gene is TRBJ2-7, the V gene TRBV19; a possible D gene is TRBD2 (7 bases). Trimming stripped 1 base from V and 0 bases from J, with 13 bases between. Germline V gene sequence: CDR1 LNHDA, CDR2 SQIVND (reference sequence). The CDR3 length is 16 residues. The CDR3 region is CASSIVGGGGSYEQYF. CDR3 DNA sequence: TGTGCCAGTAGTATAGTGGGGGGAGGGGGCTCCTACGAGCAGTACTTC.